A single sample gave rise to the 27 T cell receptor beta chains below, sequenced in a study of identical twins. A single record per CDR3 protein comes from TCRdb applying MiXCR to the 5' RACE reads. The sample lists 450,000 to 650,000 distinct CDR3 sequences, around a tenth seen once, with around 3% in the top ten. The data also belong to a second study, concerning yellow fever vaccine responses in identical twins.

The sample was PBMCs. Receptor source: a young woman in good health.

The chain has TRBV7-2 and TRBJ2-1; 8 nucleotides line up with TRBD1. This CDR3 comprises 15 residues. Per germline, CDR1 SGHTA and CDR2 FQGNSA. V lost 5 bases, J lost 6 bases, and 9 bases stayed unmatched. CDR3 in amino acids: CASSARQGNFNEQFF. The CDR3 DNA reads TGTGCCAGCAGCGCCCGACAGGGGAATTTCAATGAGCAGTTCTTC.

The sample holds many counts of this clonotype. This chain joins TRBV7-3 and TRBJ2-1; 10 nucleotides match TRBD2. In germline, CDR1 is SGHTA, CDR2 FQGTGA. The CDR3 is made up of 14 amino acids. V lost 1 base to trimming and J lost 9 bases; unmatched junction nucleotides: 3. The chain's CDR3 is CASSLRAGGGEQFF. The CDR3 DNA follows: TGTGCCAGCAGCTTAAGAGCGGGGGGGGGTGAGCAGTTCTTC.

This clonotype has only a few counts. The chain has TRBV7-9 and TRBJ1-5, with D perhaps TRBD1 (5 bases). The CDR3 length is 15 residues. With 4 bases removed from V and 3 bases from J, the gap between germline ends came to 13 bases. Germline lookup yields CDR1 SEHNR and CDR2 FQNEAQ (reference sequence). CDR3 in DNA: TGTGCCAGCAGCTCAACTGAAGGGGCCAATCAGCCCCAGCATTTT. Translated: CASSSTEGANQPQHF.

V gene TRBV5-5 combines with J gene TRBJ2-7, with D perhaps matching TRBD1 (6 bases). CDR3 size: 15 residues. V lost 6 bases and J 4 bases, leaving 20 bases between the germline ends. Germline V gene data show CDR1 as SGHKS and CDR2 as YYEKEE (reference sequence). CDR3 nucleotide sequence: TGTGCCAGCACCCGAGGGGGAGCAGGGGCTTACGAGCAGTACTTC. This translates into CASTRGGAGAYEQYF.

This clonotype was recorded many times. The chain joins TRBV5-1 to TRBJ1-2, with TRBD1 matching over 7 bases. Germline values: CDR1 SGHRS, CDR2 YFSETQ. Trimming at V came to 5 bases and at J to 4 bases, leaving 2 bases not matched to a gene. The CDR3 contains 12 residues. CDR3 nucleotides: TGCGCCAGCAGTGAGGGGGCCTATGGCTACACCTTC. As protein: CASSEGAYGYTF.

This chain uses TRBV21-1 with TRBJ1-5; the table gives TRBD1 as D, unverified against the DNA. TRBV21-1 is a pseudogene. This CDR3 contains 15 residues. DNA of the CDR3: TGTGCCAGCAGCCATCACAGGGGGTCCAATCAGCCCCAGCATTTT. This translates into CASSHHRGSNQPQHF.

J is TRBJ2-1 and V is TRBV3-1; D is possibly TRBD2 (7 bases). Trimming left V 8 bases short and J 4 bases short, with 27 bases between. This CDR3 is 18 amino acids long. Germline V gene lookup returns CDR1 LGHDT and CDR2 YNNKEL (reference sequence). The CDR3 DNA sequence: TGTGCCAGCTGTTTGACCTCTGGGGAGGGGGGGACTTACAATGAGCAGTTCTTC. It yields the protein CASCLTSGEGGTYNEQFF.

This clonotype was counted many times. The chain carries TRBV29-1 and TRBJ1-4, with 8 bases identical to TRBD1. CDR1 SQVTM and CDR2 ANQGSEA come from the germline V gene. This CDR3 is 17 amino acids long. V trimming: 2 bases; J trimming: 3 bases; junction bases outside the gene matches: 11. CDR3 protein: CSVELALHRGANEKLFF. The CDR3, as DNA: TGCAGCGTTGAACTAGCACTGCACAGGGGGGCTAATGAAAAACTGTTTTTT.

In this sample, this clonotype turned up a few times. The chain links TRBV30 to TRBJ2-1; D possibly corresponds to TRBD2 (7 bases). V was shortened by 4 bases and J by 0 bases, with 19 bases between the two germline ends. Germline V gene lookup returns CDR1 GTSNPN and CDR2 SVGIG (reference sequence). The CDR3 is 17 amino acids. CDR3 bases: TGTGCCTGGATTAAGGGGGGGCCTAGGAGCTCCTACAATGAGCAGTTCTTC. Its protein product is CAWIKGGPRSSYNEQFF.

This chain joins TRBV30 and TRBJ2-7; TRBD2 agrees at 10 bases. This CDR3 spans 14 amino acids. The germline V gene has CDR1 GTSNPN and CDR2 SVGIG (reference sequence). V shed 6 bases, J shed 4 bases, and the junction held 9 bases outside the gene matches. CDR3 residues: CACPSASGSYEQYF. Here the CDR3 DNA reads TGTGCCTGCCCCTCCGCTAGCGGGAGTTACGAGCAGTACTTC.

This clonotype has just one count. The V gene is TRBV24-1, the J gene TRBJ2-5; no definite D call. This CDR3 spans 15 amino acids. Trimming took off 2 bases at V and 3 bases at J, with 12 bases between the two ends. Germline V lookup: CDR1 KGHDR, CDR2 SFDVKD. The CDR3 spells CATSDSADAEETQYF. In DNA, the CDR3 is TGTGCCACCAGTGATTCGGCTGACGCGGAAGAGACCCAGTACTTC.

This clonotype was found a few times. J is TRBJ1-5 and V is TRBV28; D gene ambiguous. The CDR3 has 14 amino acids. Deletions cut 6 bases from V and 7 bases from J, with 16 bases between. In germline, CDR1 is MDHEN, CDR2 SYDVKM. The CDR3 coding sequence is TGTGCCAGCAGGAGTAGTCTGGGGAACCAGCCCCAGCATTTT. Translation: CASRSSLGNQPQHF. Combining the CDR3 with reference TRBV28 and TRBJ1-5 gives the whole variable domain DVKVTQSSRYLVKRTGEKVFLECVQDMDHENMFWYRQDPGLGLRLIYFSYDVKMKEKGDIPEGYSVSREKKERFSLILESASTNQTSMYLCASRSSLGNQPQHFGDGTRLSIL.

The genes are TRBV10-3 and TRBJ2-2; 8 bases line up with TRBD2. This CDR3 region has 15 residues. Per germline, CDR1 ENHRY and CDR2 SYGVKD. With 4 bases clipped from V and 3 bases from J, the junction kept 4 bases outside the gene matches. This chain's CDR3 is CAISAAGGDTGELFF. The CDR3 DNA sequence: TGTGCCATCAGTGCGGCGGGGGGCGACACCGGGGAGCTGTTTTTT.

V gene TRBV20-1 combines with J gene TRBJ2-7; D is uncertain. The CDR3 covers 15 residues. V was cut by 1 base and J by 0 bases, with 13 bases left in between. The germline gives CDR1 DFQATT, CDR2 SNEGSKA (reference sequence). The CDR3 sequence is CSARVALGLSYEQYF. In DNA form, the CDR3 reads TGCAGTGCTAGAGTTGCGTTGGGCCTCTCCTACGAGCAGTACTTC.

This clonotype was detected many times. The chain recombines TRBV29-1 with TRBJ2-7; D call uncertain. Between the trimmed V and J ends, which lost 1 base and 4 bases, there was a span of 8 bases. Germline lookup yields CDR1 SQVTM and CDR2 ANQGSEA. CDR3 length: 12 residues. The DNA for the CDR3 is TGCAGCGTTGAAGGGGCAGCTTACGAGCAGTACTTC. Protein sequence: CSVEGAAYEQYF.

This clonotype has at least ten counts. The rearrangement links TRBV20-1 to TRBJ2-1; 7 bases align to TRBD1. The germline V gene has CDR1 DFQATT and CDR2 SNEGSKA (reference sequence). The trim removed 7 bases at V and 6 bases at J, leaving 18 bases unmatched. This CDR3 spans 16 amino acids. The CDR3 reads CSVKVSPTGAGNEQFF. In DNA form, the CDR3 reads TGCAGTGTTAAGGTATCCCCTACAGGGGCCGGCAATGAGCAGTTCTTC.

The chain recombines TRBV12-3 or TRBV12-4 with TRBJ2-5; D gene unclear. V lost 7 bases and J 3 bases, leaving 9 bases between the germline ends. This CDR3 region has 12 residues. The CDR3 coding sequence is TGTGCCAGCACCCCGCTGAAAGAGACCCAGTACTTC. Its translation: CASTPLKETQYF.

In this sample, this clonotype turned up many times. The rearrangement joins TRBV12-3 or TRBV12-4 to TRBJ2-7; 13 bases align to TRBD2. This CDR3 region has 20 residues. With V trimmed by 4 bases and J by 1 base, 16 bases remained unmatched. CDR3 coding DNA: TGTGCCAGCAGTTCCCAATTGTTACTAGCGGGAGGGCCTAAATCCTACGAGCAGTACTTC. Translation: CASSSQLLLAGGPKSYEQYF.

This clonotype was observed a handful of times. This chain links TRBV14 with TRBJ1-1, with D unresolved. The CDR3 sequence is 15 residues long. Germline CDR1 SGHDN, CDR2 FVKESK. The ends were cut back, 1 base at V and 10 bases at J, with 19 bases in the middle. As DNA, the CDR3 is TGTGCCAGCAGCCAAGTTGTTGGCAGCCTGACCCGAGCTTTCTTT. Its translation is CASSQVVGSLTRAFF.

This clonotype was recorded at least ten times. This chain's CDR3 is CASSQDEGAWNTDTQYF. In nucleotides, the CDR3 is TGCGCCAGCAGCCAAGATGAGGGGGCGTGGAACACAGATACGCAGTATTTT. The chain uses TRBV4-3 and TRBJ2-3, with 7 bases that match TRBD1. The CDR3 covers 17 residues. The V segment lost 0 bases and the J segment 2 bases; nucleotides outside the gene matches: 8. Germline V gene sequence: CDR1 LGHNA, CDR2 YSLEER.

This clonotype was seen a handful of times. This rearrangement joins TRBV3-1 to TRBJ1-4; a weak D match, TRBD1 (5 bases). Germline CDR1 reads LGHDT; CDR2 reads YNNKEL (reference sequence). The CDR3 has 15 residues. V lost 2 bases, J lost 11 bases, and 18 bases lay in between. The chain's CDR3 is CASSQIQARSRKLFF. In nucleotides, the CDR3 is TGTGCCAGCAGCCAAATACAGGCCAGATCGAGGAAACTGTTTTTT.

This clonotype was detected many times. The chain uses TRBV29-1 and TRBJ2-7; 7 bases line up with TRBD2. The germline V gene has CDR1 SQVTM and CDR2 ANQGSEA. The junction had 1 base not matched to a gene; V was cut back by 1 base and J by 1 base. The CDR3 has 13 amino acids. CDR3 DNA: TGCAGCGTTGAAGCTAGCGGTTCCTACGAGCAGTACTTC. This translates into CSVEASGSYEQYF.

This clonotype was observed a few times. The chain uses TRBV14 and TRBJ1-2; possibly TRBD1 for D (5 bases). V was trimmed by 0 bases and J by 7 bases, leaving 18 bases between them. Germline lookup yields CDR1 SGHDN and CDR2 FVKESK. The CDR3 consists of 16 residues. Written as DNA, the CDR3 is TGTGCCAGCAGCCAAGATTTAGCCGGGGCCCGAAGTGGCTACACCTTC. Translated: CASSQDLAGARSGYTF.

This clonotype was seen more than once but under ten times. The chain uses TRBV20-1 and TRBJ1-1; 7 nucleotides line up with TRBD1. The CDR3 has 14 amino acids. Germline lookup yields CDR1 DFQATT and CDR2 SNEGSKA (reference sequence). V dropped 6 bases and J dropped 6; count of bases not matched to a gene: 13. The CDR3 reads CSARIQGGYPEAFF. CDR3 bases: TGCAGTGCCCGTATTCAGGGGGGCTACCCTGAAGCTTTCTTT.

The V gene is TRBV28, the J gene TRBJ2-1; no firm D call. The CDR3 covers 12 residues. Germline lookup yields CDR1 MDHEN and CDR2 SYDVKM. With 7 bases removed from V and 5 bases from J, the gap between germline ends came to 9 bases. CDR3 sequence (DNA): TGTGCCAGCACATCTGACGACAATGAGCAGTTCTTC. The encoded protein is CASTSDDNEQFF.

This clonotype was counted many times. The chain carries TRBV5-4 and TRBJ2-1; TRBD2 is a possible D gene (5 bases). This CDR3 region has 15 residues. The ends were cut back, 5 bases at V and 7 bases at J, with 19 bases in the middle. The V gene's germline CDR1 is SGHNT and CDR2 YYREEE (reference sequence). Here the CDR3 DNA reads TGTGCCAGCAGGCGACCGGGAACAAATAAGAATGAGCAGTTCTTC. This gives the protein CASRRPGTNKNEQFF.

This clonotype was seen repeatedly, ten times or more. The CDR3 nucleotides are TGTGCCAGCAGCGGACAGGGACCCAAAAACATTCAGTACTTC. Protein sequence: CASSGQGPKNIQYF. V gene TRBV12-3 or TRBV12-4 combines with J gene TRBJ2-4; 8 nucleotides agree with TRBD1. Trimming took 6 bases from V and 2 from J; bases not matched to a gene: 3. CDR3 length equals 14 residues.